This record looks at one TCR beta chain sequence and its context. The record originates from a study of control samples from healthy donors and cancer patients. Generated by immunoSEQ multiplex PCR, the TCRdb table keeps only in-frame clones and is missing some. The profile covers some 74,000 clones, with roughly 90% appearing a single time and 5.7% taken by the ten largest. The germline V gene encodes CDR1 SGHRS and CDR2 YFSETQ. V trimming: 0 bases; J trimming: 8 bases; junction bases outside the gene matches: 13. The CDR3 runs 18 residues. This TCR came from a woman aged 50 to 60 in good health. This chain links TRBV5-1 with TRBJ2-2; TRBD2 matches 10 bases. The sample taken for sequencing was blood. CDR3 protein: CASSLGFTRLAGLGELFF. The CDR3 DNA reads TGCGCCAGCAGCTTGGGCTTTACGAGACTAGCGGGTTTGGGGGAGCTGTTTTTT.